The subject of this entry is one T cell receptor (beta chain). The sample belongs to a study of OX40 agonist ivuxolimab in advanced cancers. Background on the study: Anti-PD-1, anti-PD-L1 or anti-CTLA-4 therapy given earlier was allowed, and roughly 40% had some.

Peripheral blood came from all dose cohorts at three timepoints. The germline V and J ends were trimmed by 6 bases and 2 bases, with 7 bases remaining between them. In germline, CDR1 is MNHEY, CDR2 SVGAGI. The CDR3 has 12 amino acids. Some clones are missing from TCRdb's copy, which holds only in-frame ones; the method was immunoSEQ multiplex PCR. There are some 77,000 clones in the sample; 85% to 95% occur only once, and about 0.32% lies in the top ten. Sequencing used CD4+ or CD8+ T cells sorted from blood, obtained in a trial of the OX40 agonist ivuxolimab. The sequence was collected from an adult with an advanced solid tumor such as melanoma, head and neck, liver or kidney cancer. This chain joins TRBV6-5 and TRBJ1-2; possibly TRBD1 for D (6 bases). The CDR3 DNA sequence: TGTGCCAGCAGCCAGGGGAACTATGGCTACACCTTC. Encoded protein: CASSQGNYGYTF.